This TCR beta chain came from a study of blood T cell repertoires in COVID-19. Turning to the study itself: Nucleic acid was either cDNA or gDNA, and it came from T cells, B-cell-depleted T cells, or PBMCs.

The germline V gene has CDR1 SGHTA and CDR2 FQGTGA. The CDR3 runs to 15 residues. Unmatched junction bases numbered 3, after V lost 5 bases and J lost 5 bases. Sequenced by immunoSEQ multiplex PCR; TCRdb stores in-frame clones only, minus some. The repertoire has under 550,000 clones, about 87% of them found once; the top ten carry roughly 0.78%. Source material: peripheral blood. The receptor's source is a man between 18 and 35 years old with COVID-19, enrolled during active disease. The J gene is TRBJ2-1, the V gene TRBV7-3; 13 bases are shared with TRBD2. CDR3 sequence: CASSPTSGRDNEQFF. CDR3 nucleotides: TGTGCCAGCAGCCCTACTAGCGGGAGGGACAATGAGCAGTTCTTC.